This T cell receptor (beta chain) was observed in a study of T cell repertoires in cytomegalovirus infection (dated by TCRdb to between 2017 and 2020). Regarding the complete study: Because public TCR beta signatures pointed to carriage of CMV infection together with the matching HLA type, the HLA type of each donor mattered for the analysis.

Broader findings and caveats from the paper: The ex vivo response was dominated by HLA-C-restricted CMV-specific TCR beta clonotypes, which also provided the single most frequent clonotype in two of eight donors. In both this cohort and an independent cohort of a few hundred donors, the cumulative frequency of public TCR beta family members distinguished carriers of CMV infection plus the relevant HLA type.

TCRdb records Illumina HiSeq 1500 as the sequencer. TCRdb passed the public sequencing reads through fastp at Q25 and MiXCR, retaining productive beta sequences. Identical CDR3 proteins give one entry, which carries the most common genes and DNA. This sample lists about 450,000 distinct CDR3 sequences; approximately 30% were detected once. Of the sample, roughly an eighth falls within the top ten clones. Via the germline V gene (reference sequence), CDR1 is SEHNR and CDR2 FQNEAQ. Its CDR3 holds 14 amino acids, cysteine through phenylalanine. Only the CDR3 DNA stays, 42 bases, in frame from base 1. A distance of 11 bases separates the germline ends of V and J, which lose 4 bases and 7 bases respectively. In the case of this clonotype: The antigen it binds to is not known. There are no base qualities to consult, and no much larger clone falls within one base.

The sample taken for sequencing was PBMCs. This TCR derives from a human donor in good health (CMV status not recorded). Some clones in this sample may be carry-over from other donors' samples. The rearranged segments are TRBV7-9 and TRBJ1-6, with no reliable assignment of the D segment. For the CDR3, the sequence is CASSSRGSNSPLHF. The sequence in DNA is TGTGCCAGCAGCTCCCGAGGCAGCAATTCACCCCTCCACTTT.